Presented here are 17 T cell receptor beta chains from one specimen sequenced in a study of cytomegalovirus exposure and HLA in healthy donors. PCR amplification relied on 60 Vbeta primers (plus 13 Jbeta primers). TCRdb's copy holds only in-frame clones and misses some; the assay was immunoSEQ multiplex PCR. Of about 110,000 clones listed, 60% to 75% are singletons. The sequencing input was PBMCs. All receptors derive from a young man in good health and CMV-seronegative.

This chain joins TRBV9 and TRBJ2-7, with unresolved D. The V end lost 3 bases, the J end lost 2 bases, and 18 bases lay between the germline ends. The CDR3 runs to 16 residues. CDR1 and CDR2 from the germline V gene are SGDLS and YYNGEE. This CDR3 is CASSDTPGSPTYEQYF. In nucleotides, the CDR3 is TGTGCCAGCAGCGATACACCAGGTTCTCCCACCTACGAGCAGTACTTC. Looking up the rest from reference TRBV9 and TRBJ2-7 gives the full variable domain: DSGVTQTPKHLITATGQRVTLRCSPRSGDLSVYWYQQSLDQGLQFLIQYYNGEERAKGNILERFSAQQFPDLHSELNLSSLELGDSALYFCASSDTPGSPTYEQYFGPGTRLTVT.

The rearrangement links TRBV11-2 to TRBJ2-5, with a tentative D call TRBD1 (5 bases). V was cut by 5 bases and J by 7 bases, with 8 bases left in between. This CDR3 has 11 residues. Germline CDR1 is SGHAT and CDR2 is FQNNGV. The CDR3 loop reads CASSTDRTQYF. DNA of the CDR3: TGTGCCAGCAGCACCGACAGGACCCAGTACTTC.

The V call is TRBV5-6, the J call TRBJ1-1; 8 bases map to TRBD1. The ends lost 0 bases at V and 3 bases at J; junction bases unmatched: 4. The germline CDR1 and CDR2 sequences are SGHDT and YYEEEE. The CDR3 extends over 15 amino acids. The CDR3 here is CASSLASGGYTEAFF. CDR3 sequence (DNA): TGTGCCAGCAGCTTGGCGTCAGGGGGCTACACTGAAGCTTTCTTT.

V is TRBV6-5 and J is TRBJ2-1; perhaps TRBD2 as D (5 bases). Germline CDR1 MNHEY, CDR2 SVGAGI. The CDR3 loop spans 10 amino acids. V dropped 10 bases and J dropped 9 bases, with 10 bases sitting between them. The CDR3 is CATGVAEQFF. The CDR3 region has the DNA TGTGCCACCGGGGTAGCTGAGCAGTTCTTC.

This chain links TRBV28 with TRBJ2-3, with 10 bases that match TRBD2. The germline V gene encodes CDR1 MDHEN and CDR2 SYDVKM. V lost 3 bases to trimming and J lost 4 bases; unmatched junction nucleotides: 7. The CDR3 is made up of 16 amino acids. The CDR3 sequence is CASSFWLAGVADTQYF. CDR3 nucleotides: TGTGCCAGCAGTTTCTGGCTAGCGGGAGTCGCAGATACGCAGTATTTT.

This sequence joins TRBV30 and TRBJ2-1; 7 positions agree with TRBD2. This CDR3 has 14 amino acids. The germline CDR1 and CDR2 sequences are GTSNPN and SVGIG (reference sequence). V trimming: 3 bases; J trimming: 2 bases; junction bases outside the gene matches: 4. CDR3 bases: TGTGCCTGGAGGGGGGGACTAACCTACAATGAGCAGTTCTTC. The encoded protein is CAWRGGLTYNEQFF.

This clone occurred once. The chain is built from TRBV5-1 and TRBJ2-1; 9 bases map to TRBD2. This CDR3 region has 15 residues. Germline V CDR1 and CDR2: SGHRS, YFSETQ. J lost 6 bases, V lost 2 bases, and 6 bases had no gene match. CDR3 coding DNA: TGCGCCAGCAGCTTTGGCGGGGGGGCTGCCAATGAGCAGTTCTTC. Protein product: CASSFGGGAANEQFF.

Concerning this clone itself: In the same sample, other DNA sequences code for this CDR3. The chain recombines TRBV18 with TRBJ1-5; TRBD1 is a possible D gene (5 bases). CDR1 is KGHSH and CDR2 is LQKENI in the germline V gene. The CDR3 spans 14 residues. V was cut by 3 bases and J by 4 bases, with 10 bases left in between. CDR3 residues: CASSPTDSNQPQHF. Written as DNA, the CDR3 is TGTGCCAGCTCACCGACAGACTCGAATCAGCCCCAGCATTTT.

This clone was seen a handful of times. V and J are TRBV4-1 and TRBJ2-7; possible D gene TRBD1, 6 bases. Deletions cut 2 bases from V and 1 base from J, with 9 bases between. CDR1 and CDR2 from the germline V gene are MGHRA and YSYEKL. This CDR3 region has 14 residues. CDR3 nucleotide sequence: TGCGCCAGCAGCCAAACGACAGGATCCTACGAGCAGTACTTC. It specifies CASSQTTGSYEQYF.

The rearrangement uses TRBV28 and TRBJ2-7; 13 bases fit TRBD2. This CDR3 has 16 amino acids. Germline CDR1 reads MDHEN; CDR2 reads SYDVKM. V lost 5 bases and J lost 4; bases outside the gene matches: 8. The chain's CDR3 is CASSTSGLAGNYEQYF. DNA of the CDR3: TGTGCCAGCAGTACATCGGGACTAGCGGGAAATTACGAGCAGTACTTC.

This clone was counted a few times. CDR3 loop: CASSSGFGVGSGNTIYF. CDR3 nucleotides: TGCGCCAGCAGCTCCGGTTTCGGGGTTGGATCTGGAAACACCATATATTTT. The chain combines TRBV5-1 with TRBJ1-3; D remains ambiguous. CDR1 is SGHRS, CDR2 YFSETQ, per germline. The CDR3 spans 17 residues. Between the trimmed V and J ends, which lost 3 bases and 1 base, there was a span of 17 bases.

The chain is built from TRBV6-1 and TRBJ1-2, with D hard to call. The CDR3 loop spans 14 amino acids. Germline-derived CDR1 and CDR2 are MNHNS and SASEGT. V lost 1 base and J 5 bases, leaving 11 bases between the germline ends. CDR3 nucleotide sequence: TGTGCCAGCAGTGAAGGTCCGAGGGCTTATGGCTACACCTTC. This codes for CASSEGPRAYGYTF.

The gene calls are TRBV15 and TRBJ2-3; 8 positions agree with TRBD2. Germline V gives CDR1 LNHNV, CDR2 YYDKDF (reference sequence). V lost 9 bases and J lost 1; bases outside the gene matches: 15. This CDR3 region has 17 residues. The CDR3 DNA is TGTGCCACTTGGGCCAGCGGGGGAGGAGGAGGCACAGATACGCAGTATTTT. This codes for CATWASGGGGGTDTQYF.

This chain uses TRBV27 with TRBJ2-5; TRBD1 agrees at 9 bases. V gave up 8 bases and J gave up 2 bases; unmatched junction bases: 3. CDR3 size: 13 residues. Per the germline V gene, CDR1 is MNHEY and CDR2 is SMNVEV (reference sequence). Here the CDR3 reads CASGDREQETQYF. The CDR3 DNA is TGTGCCAGCGGGGACAGGGAACAAGAGACCCAGTACTTC.

The CDR3 sequence is CSVEDPWDSSRAAFF. DNA of the CDR3: TGCAGCGTTGAAGATCCCTGGGACAGCAGTCGGGCGGCTTTCTTT. J is TRBJ1-1 and V is TRBV29-1; 7 nucleotides align to TRBD1. Losses at the gene ends were 0 bases for V and 11 bases for J; bases not matched to a gene: 15. There are 15 residues in the CDR3. From germline, CDR1 is SQVTM and CDR2 ANQGSEA. Together with reference TRBV29-1 and TRBJ1-1, the CDR3 gives the full variable domain: SAVISQKPSRDICQRGTSLTIQCQVDSQVTMMFWYRQQPGQSLTLIATANQGSEATYESGFVIDKFPISRPNLTFSTLTVSNMSPEDSSIYLCSVEDPWDSSRAAFFGQGTRLTVV.

CDR3 in amino acids: CASTRLAGGPGETQYF. The DNA for the CDR3 is TGTGCCAGCACGAGACTAGCGGGAGGGCCGGGAGAGACCCAGTACTTC. The chain employs TRBV5-4 and TRBJ2-5, with 14 bases aligning to TRBD2. J lost 4 bases, V lost 6 bases, and 8 bases had no gene match. Germline assignment: CDR1 SGHNT and CDR2 YYREEE (reference sequence). This CDR3 is 16 amino acids long.

This clone appeared once. This chain links TRBV7-7 with TRBJ2-5; 15 nucleotides match TRBD2. There are 16 residues in the CDR3. The J segment lost 1 base and the V segment lost 5 bases, leaving 2 bases of the junction unmatched. Germline V gene lookup returns CDR1 SSHAT and CDR2 FNYEAQ (reference sequence). The CDR3 loop is CASSPGLAGGQETQYF. CDR3 bases: TGTGCCAGCAGCCCGGGACTAGCGGGGGGCCAAGAGACCCAGTACTTC.